This TCR beta chain was retrieved from a study of T cell responses to AZD1222 COVID-19 vaccine. Assay used: immunoSEQ multiplex PCR; TCRdb lists only in-frame clones, some missing. This sample has about 150,000 clones, with 88% found just once. Study-level findings and limits: Clonal diversity was possibly underestimated, and the donors were mostly white British, with more females. Regions 160-218 and 743-854 held dominance among vaccine-associated CD4 TCRs, which spanned spike.

For this clone: Its antigen is not identified.

The V end lost 2 bases, the J end lost 8 bases, and 9 bases lay between the germline ends. Germline CDR1 KGHSH, CDR2 LQKENI. This CDR3 region has 13 residues. V is TRBV18 and J is TRBJ1-4, with unresolved D. The sample in question was peripheral blood, obtained on day 0 of AZD1222 vaccination. The source is an adult in good health. The CDR3 sequence: CASSPGMREKLFF. In nucleotides, the CDR3 is TGTGCCAGCTCACCAGGGATGAGGGAAAAACTGTTTTTT.